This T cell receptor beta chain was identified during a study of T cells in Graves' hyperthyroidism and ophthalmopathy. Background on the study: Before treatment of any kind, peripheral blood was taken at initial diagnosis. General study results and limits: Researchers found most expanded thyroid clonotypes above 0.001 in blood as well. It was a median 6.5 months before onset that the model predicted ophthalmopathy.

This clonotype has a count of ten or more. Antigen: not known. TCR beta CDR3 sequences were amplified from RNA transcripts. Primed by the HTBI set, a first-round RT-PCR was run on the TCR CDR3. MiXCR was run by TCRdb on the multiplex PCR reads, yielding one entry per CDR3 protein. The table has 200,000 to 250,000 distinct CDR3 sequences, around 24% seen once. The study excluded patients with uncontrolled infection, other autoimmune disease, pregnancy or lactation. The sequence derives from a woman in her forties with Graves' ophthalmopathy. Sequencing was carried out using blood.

The CDR3 DNA reads TGTGCCAGCAGTTCGGGAGCAGGGGGCAATCAGCCCCAGCATTTT. As protein: CASSSGAGGNQPQHF. The V and J genes are TRBV12-3 or TRBV12-4 and TRBJ1-5; TRBD1 might be the D (6 bases). V was trimmed by 4 bases and J by 2 bases, leaving 12 bases between them. The CDR3 extends over 15 amino acids.